The 14 T cell receptor beta chains listed next were all sequenced from one sample in a study of cytomegalovirus exposure and HLA in healthy donors. PCR involved 60 Vbeta and 13 Jbeta primers. The assay was immunoSEQ multiplex PCR, and TCRdb's table has in-frame clones only and misses some. The sample holds more than 150,000 clones, about four fifths seen once. The source material was PBMCs. The receptors stem from a woman between 50 and 59 years old in good health and CMV-seropositive.

This clone was seen just once. The chain recombines TRBV28 with TRBJ1-3, with D possibly matching TRBD1 (5 bases). Trimming removed 6 bases from V and 0 bases from J, with 12 bases in between. Germline lookup yields CDR1 MDHEN and CDR2 SYDVKM. The CDR3 is 15 amino acids. This CDR3 is CASRQHDSSGNTIYF. DNA for the CDR3: TGTGCCAGCAGGCAGCACGACAGCTCTGGAAACACCATATATTTT.

Details on this clone: Within the sample, other DNA sequences also encode this same CDR3. The chain links TRBV5-1 to TRBJ1-5; tentative D call: TRBD1 (6 bases). The V and J ends lost 4 bases and 2 bases respectively, with 10 bases between them. CDR1 is SGHRS and CDR2 is YFSETQ in the germline V gene. CDR3 length equals 14 residues. CDR3 region: CASSPEGGNQPQHF. DNA of the CDR3: TGCGCCAGCAGCCCCGAGGGGGGCAATCAGCCCCAGCATTTT.

The chain combines TRBV5-4 with TRBJ2-5; D might be TRBD2 (5 bases). Trimming took 4 bases from V and 1 from J, leaving 14 bases between them. Germline-derived CDR1 and CDR2 are SGHNT and YYREEE (reference sequence). The CDR3 covers 15 residues. CDR3 residues: CASSVRTGSQETQYF. The DNA for the CDR3 is TGTGCCAGCAGCGTACGTACGGGATCCCAAGAGACCCAGTACTTC.

The chain recombines TRBV5-1 with TRBJ2-3; 9 nucleotides line up with TRBD2. CDR3 length: 15 residues. Germline V lookup: CDR1 SGHRS, CDR2 YFSETQ. V gave up 1 base and J gave up 4 bases; unmatched junction bases: 4. CDR3 in DNA: TGCGCCAGCAGCTTGTACGGCGGGGGGGCAGATACGCAGTATTTT. Translated: CASSLYGGGADTQYF.

The rearrangement uses TRBV6-5 and TRBJ2-3; possible D gene TRBD1, 5 bases. The germline V and J ends were trimmed by 8 bases and 6 bases, with 18 bases remaining between them. This CDR3 comprises 14 residues. Germline V gene sequence: CDR1 MNHEY, CDR2 SVGAGI. The CDR3 spells CASLITQGSDTQYF. DNA of the CDR3: TGTGCCAGCTTGATTACGCAGGGATCGGATACGCAGTATTTT.

The rearrangement uses TRBV21-1 and TRBJ1-4; the table's D gene call, TRBD1, was not cross checked with the DNA. TRBV21-1 is flagged as a pseudogene. The CDR3 contains 16 residues. As DNA, the CDR3 is TGTGCCAGCAGCAAACGGACAGAGAGAACTAATGAAAAACTGTTTTTT. This sequence encodes CASSKRTERTNEKLFF.

The chain carries TRBV5-5 and TRBJ1-1; D is unclear. CDR3 length equals 13 residues. Per the germline V gene, CDR1 is SGHKS and CDR2 is YYEKEE (reference sequence). The V end lost 6 bases, the J end lost 1 base, and 10 bases lay between the germline ends. This chain's CDR3 is CASTFGWNTEAFF. The CDR3 nucleotides are TGTGCCAGCACATTCGGGTGGAACACTGAAGCTTTCTTT.

This chain joins TRBV6-5 and TRBJ2-5, with 7 bases fitting TRBD1. V lost 1 base to trimming and J lost 11 bases; unmatched junction nucleotides: 7. From germline, CDR1 is MNHEY and CDR2 SVGAGI. This CDR3 comprises 13 residues. The CDR3 protein is CASSYYVQGEQYF. CDR3 nucleotides: TGTGCCAGCAGTTACTACGTTCAGGGGGAGCAGTACTTC.

The V and J genes are TRBV28 and TRBJ1-1; 8 bases are a match to TRBD1. V was pared by 4 bases and J by 12 bases, with 10 bases of the junction left unmatched. This CDR3 comprises 13 residues. Germline CDR1 MDHEN, CDR2 SYDVKM. CDR3 nucleotides: TGTGCCAGCAGTTCCCCCCGACAGGGGCCGACTTTCTTT. This gives the protein CASSSPRQGPTFF.

The chain combines TRBV7-2 with TRBJ1-1; D gene ambiguous. The CDR3 is made up of 11 amino acids. Germline V gene data show CDR1 as SGHTA and CDR2 as FQGNSA. The V gene lost 2 bases and the J gene lost 7 bases, with 5 bases spanning the gap. For the CDR3, the DNA is TGTGCCAGCAGCTTATTCCATGAAGCTTTCTTT. It is translated as CASSLFHEAFF.

This chain joins TRBV6-5 and TRBJ2-7, with unresolved D. This CDR3 has 13 residues. V was pared by 6 bases and J by 4 bases, with 13 bases between. Looked up from germline, CDR1 is MNHEY and CDR2 is SVGAGI. CDR3 nucleotide sequence: TGTGCCAGCAGGCAAATCCCAGGTTACGAGCAGTACTTC. Residues: CASRQIPGYEQYF.

The V call is TRBV9, the J call TRBJ2-2; possibly TRBD1 for D (5 bases). The CDR3 has 14 residues. Germline V lookup: CDR1 SGDLS, CDR2 YYNGEE. The V and J ends lost 2 bases and 3 bases respectively, with 8 bases between them. The CDR3 sequence: CASSVRQYTGELFF. CDR3 in DNA: TGTGCCAGCAGCGTGAGACAGTACACCGGGGAGCTGTTTTTT.

This chain uses TRBV7-8 with TRBJ1-1; perhaps TRBD1 as D (6 bases). Germline V gene data show CDR1 as SGHVS and CDR2 as FQNEAQ. This CDR3 comprises 13 residues. Trimming pared 5 bases from V and 1 base from J, leaving 8 bases between. The DNA for the CDR3 is TGTGCCAGCAGCCCGACAGGGAACACTGAAGCTTTCTTT. The encoded protein is CASSPTGNTEAFF.

J is TRBJ1-1 and V is TRBV18; 7 nucleotides agree with TRBD1. The V and J ends lost 3 bases and 4 bases, in that order; junction bases with no gene match: 8. Germline assignment: CDR1 KGHSH and CDR2 LQKENI. The CDR3 has 15 residues. The CDR3 DNA reads TGTGCCAGCTCACCCCAACAGGACAGGCTCACTGAAGCTTTCTTT. The encoded protein is CASSPQQDRLTEAFF.